This T cell receptor (beta chain) is drawn from a study of shared clonotypes between healthy human individuals. The CDR3 contains 15 residues. The germline V gene has CDR1 SGHTA and CDR2 FQGTGA. V lost 6 bases and J lost 4; bases outside the gene matches: 5. General study points: When naive CD4 clonotypes were compared across several donors, 4% to 6.5% were shared.

The data were produced by immunoSEQ multiplex PCR, yet TCRdb's version contains in-frame clones alone and is incomplete. The table includes about 1 million clones, approximately 80% detected once. All donors were healthy HIV-negative adults lacking recent acute infections or vaccinations. The study separated CD4+ cells into CD45RA+ naive and CD45RA-negative memory subsets. Concerning this clone itself: The target antigen is unknown.

The clonotype comes from a man aged 18 to 30 in good health. Some clones in this sample may be carry-over from other donors' samples. The rearrangement links TRBV7-3 to TRBJ2-1, with 11 bases identical to TRBD1. Material: memory CD4+ T cells from PBMCs. The subset: CD45RA-negative fraction. The CDR3 sequence: CASSSGQGAYNEQFF. For the CDR3, the DNA is TGTGCCAGCAGTTCTGGACAGGGGGCGTACAATGAGCAGTTCTTC.